Below are 28 T cell receptor beta chains sequenced from a single sample in a study of blood T cell repertoires in COVID-19. Method: immunoSEQ multiplex PCR; TCRdb's copy keeps in-frame clones and lacks some. The sample contains 100,000 to 150,000 clones, about 79% of which appear only once. The material sequenced was peripheral blood. The receptors come from a man aged 35-49 years with active or convalescent COVID-19.

The chain has TRBV28 and TRBJ1-3; no firm D call. CDR3 length: 11 residues. The germline CDR1 and CDR2 sequences are MDHEN and SYDVKM. Trimming stripped 4 bases from V and 7 bases from J, with 5 bases between. CDR3: CASSWQNTIYF. Here the CDR3 DNA reads TGTGCCAGCAGTTGGCAGAACACCATATATTTT.

The chain combines TRBV11-2 with TRBJ2-2, with TRBD1 matching 10 bases. CDR3 length equals 14 residues. The germline CDR1 and CDR2 sequences are SGHAT and FQNNGV. J lost 7 bases, V lost 4 bases, and 3 bases had no gene match. CDR3 DNA sequence: TGTGCCAGCAGCTGGACAGGGGGTGGCGGGGAGCTGTTTTTT. Its translation is CASSWTGGGGELFF.

The chain combines TRBV10-3 with TRBJ1-6, with a possible D match to TRBD1 (6 bases). Per the germline V gene, CDR1 is ENHRY and CDR2 is SYGVKD. The CDR3 spans 12 residues. V lost 6 bases to trimming and J lost 12 bases, with 12 bases between them. The CDR3: CAIRDSRGPLHF. The CDR3 DNA reads as TGTGCCATCAGGGACAGCAGGGGACCCCTCCACTTT.

This clone was found once. This chain joins TRBV28 and TRBJ1-2; a weak D match, TRBD1 (5 bases). CDR1 and CDR2 (germline): MDHEN, SYDVKM. With 2 bases removed from V and 6 bases from J, the gap between germline ends came to 16 bases. The CDR3 spans 15 residues. The CDR3 reads CASSLPRVPGDGYTF. DNA for the CDR3: TGTGCCAGCAGTTTACCCAGGGTACCAGGAGATGGCTACACCTTC.

The CDR3 is CASSNRVDYGYTF. For the CDR3, the DNA is TGTGCCAGCAGCAACAGGGTCGACTATGGCTACACCTTC. J is TRBJ1-2 and V is TRBV7-9; possibly TRBD1 for D (6 bases). Looked up from germline, CDR1 is SEHNR and CDR2 is FQNEAQ (reference sequence). The CDR3 is 13 residues long. Trimming took off 5 bases at V and 3 bases at J, with 10 bases between the two ends.

This clone was recorded only once. The chain has TRBV9 and TRBJ2-2; 9 nucleotides line up with TRBD1. The junction had 6 bases not matched to a gene; V was cut back by 2 bases and J by 1 base. The length of the CDR3 is 17 residues. CDR1 SGDLS and CDR2 YYNGEE come from the germline V gene. CDR3 amino acids: CASSVSQGAGNTGELFF. The CDR3 bases are TGTGCCAGCAGCGTTTCACAGGGGGCCGGGAACACCGGGGAGCTGTTTTTT.

V usage is TRBV7-9 and J usage is TRBJ1-1; 11 positions match TRBD1. V shed 7 bases and J 4 bases; nucleotides not matched to a gene: 5. This CDR3 contains 14 residues. Germline lookup yields CDR1 SEHNR and CDR2 FQNEAQ (reference sequence). Here the CDR3 reads CASMGTGGSTEAFF. DNA of the CDR3: TGTGCCAGCATGGGGACAGGGGGTTCCACTGAAGCTTTCTTT.

The gene calls are TRBV7-8 and TRBJ1-2, with D perhaps matching TRBD1 (5 bases). This CDR3 has 11 amino acids. With 5 bases removed from V and 14 bases from J, the gap between germline ends came to 15 bases. The germline gives CDR1 SGHVS, CDR2 FQNEAQ. CDR3 coding DNA: TGTGCCAGCAGCCTTCAGGGTAGGGGAACCTTC. This sequence encodes CASSLQGRGTF.

The chain carries TRBV4-3 and TRBJ1-3; D is perhaps TRBD1 (5 bases). V was pared by 4 bases and J by 4 bases, with 14 bases between. Germline loops: CDR1 LGHNA, CDR2 YSLEER. The CDR3 runs 15 residues. The CDR3 nucleotides read TGCGCCAGCAGCCGGGAACAGGCGGCCGGAAACACCATATATTTT. Translation gives CASSREQAAGNTIYF.

This clone was found once. The chain recombines TRBV6-1 with TRBJ2-3; tentatively, D is TRBD2 (6 bases). The V gene lost 4 bases and the J gene lost 3 bases, with 20 bases spanning the gap. The CDR3 runs 17 residues. Germline-derived CDR1 and CDR2 are MNHNS and SASEGT. CDR3 amino acids: CASSGRTNLKRTDTQYF. DNA for the CDR3: TGTGCCAGCAGTGGCAGGACTAACCTTAAAAGGACAGATACGCAGTATTTT.

The table lists this clone with a count of one. This sequence joins TRBV11-2 and TRBJ2-5; 7 bases are shared with TRBD1. J lost 4 bases, V lost 5 bases, and 1 base had no gene match. The germline gives CDR1 SGHAT, CDR2 FQNNGV. The CDR3 is made up of 12 amino acids. This CDR3 is CASSNRGETQYF. The DNA for the CDR3 is TGTGCCAGCAGCAACAGGGGAGAGACCCAGTACTTC. Full variable domain (outside the CDR3, taken from reference TRBV11-2 and TRBJ2-5): EAGVAQSPRYKIIEKRQSVAFWCNPISGHATLYWYQQILGQGPKLLIQFQNNGVVDDSQLPKDRFSAERLKGVDSTLKIQPAKLEDSAVYLCASSNRGETQYFGPGTRLLVL.

The J gene is TRBJ2-1, the V gene TRBV7-8; 7 nucleotides align to TRBD2. The CDR3 has 16 amino acids. The ends lost 3 bases at V and 4 bases at J; junction bases unmatched: 9. Germline values: CDR1 SGHVS, CDR2 FQNEAQ. Here the CDR3 DNA reads TGTGCCAGCAGCTTGGCAGCTAGCGGTGCTTACAATGAGCAGTTCTTC. It codes for CASSLAASGAYNEQFF.

The V gene is TRBV29-1, the J gene TRBJ1-2, with a possible D match to TRBD1 (5 bases). Between the trimmed V and J ends, which lost 5 bases and 4 bases, there was a span of 17 bases. From germline, CDR1 is SQVTM and CDR2 ANQGSEA. The CDR3 is 14 residues long. CDR3 nucleotide sequence: TGCAGCGTTCCCGGGGGTGTGGGCTTCTATGGCTACACCTTC. Its protein is CSVPGGVGFYGYTF.

The J gene is TRBJ1-1, the V gene TRBV5-1; weak D call: TRBD1 (5 bases). The V end lost 5 bases, the J end lost 0 bases, and 8 bases lay between the germline ends. The CDR3 spans 13 residues. The germline V gene encodes CDR1 SGHRS and CDR2 YFSETQ. In nucleotides, the CDR3 is TGCGCCAGCAGAAAGGGGATGAACACTGAAGCTTTCTTT. Translated: CASRKGMNTEAFF.

The chain has TRBV7-9 and TRBJ1-1, with a possible D match to TRBD1 (6 bases). Germline V CDR1 and CDR2: SEHNR, FQNEAQ (reference sequence). The ends were cut back, 4 bases at V and 4 bases at J, with 16 bases in the middle. CDR3 size: 15 residues. The CDR3 is CASSSQGSGSTEAFF. The CDR3 region has the DNA TGTGCCAGCAGCTCCCAGGGGTCAGGGTCCACTGAAGCTTTCTTT.

The chain links TRBV5-6 to TRBJ1-2, with unresolved D. Deletions cut 4 bases from V and 1 base from J, with 11 bases between. CDR1 is SGHDT, CDR2 YYEEEE, per germline. This CDR3 is 14 amino acids long. CDR3 residues: CASSLDLVNYGYTF. For the CDR3, the DNA is TGTGCCAGCAGCCTCGACTTAGTTAACTATGGCTACACCTTC.

V is TRBV30 and J is TRBJ1-2, with TRBD1 identical over 11 bases. This CDR3 has 13 residues. Germline V gene sequence: CDR1 GTSNPN, CDR2 SVGIG (reference sequence). Trimming cost V 5 bases and J 6 bases; bases outside gene matches: 5. This CDR3 reads CAWSGQGVNGYTF. DNA for the CDR3: TGTGCCTGGTCGGGACAGGGGGTCAATGGCTACACCTTC.

This chain links TRBV14 with TRBJ2-3; possible D gene TRBD2, 6 bases. The CDR3 totals 17 residues. Germline V gene data show CDR1 as SGHDN and CDR2 as FVKESK. Trimming cost V 4 bases and J 2 bases, with 19 bases left between them. This chain's CDR3 is CASSRGLGGVLTDTQYF. CDR3 in DNA: TGTGCCAGCAGCCGCGGCTTAGGCGGGGTGCTCACAGATACGCAGTATTTT.

The chain couples TRBV12-3 or TRBV12-4 to TRBJ1-2; D perhaps matches TRBD1 (5 bases). The CDR3 is 13 residues long. The germline V and J ends were trimmed by 6 bases and 3 bases, with 11 bases remaining between them. The CDR3 sequence is CASSLDNYYGYTF. DNA for the CDR3: TGTGCCAGCAGCTTGGACAATTACTATGGCTACACCTTC.

This clone was seen a handful of times. The genes are TRBV11-2 and TRBJ2-3; TRBD1 matches at 10 bases. Germline CDR1 and CDR2: SGHAT and FQNNGV. V dropped 5 bases and J dropped 5; count of bases not matched to a gene: 7. The CDR3 has 15 residues. CDR3 sequence (DNA): TGTGCCAGCAGCAGGGGGACAGGGGAGGAAGATACGCAGTATTTT. Amino acid sequence: CASSRGTGEEDTQYF. The full variable domain, in which reference TRBV11-2 and TRBJ2-3 provide the parts outside the CDR3, is EAGVAQSPRYKIIEKRQSVAFWCNPISGHATLYWYQQILGQGPKLLIQFQNNGVVDDSQLPKDRFSAERLKGVDSTLKIQPAKLEDSAVYLCASSRGTGEEDTQYFGPGTRLTVL.

V gene TRBV6-1 combines with J gene TRBJ2-2, with a tentative D call TRBD2 (6 bases). The ends were cut back, 3 bases at V and 5 bases at J, with 16 bases in the middle. Germline V CDR1 and CDR2: MNHNS, SASEGT. The CDR3 is 16 amino acids. CDR3 loop: CASSETSTGRTGELFF. The CDR3 region has the DNA TGTGCCAGCAGTGAGACTTCGACGGGGAGGACCGGGGAGCTGTTTTTT.

In DNA, the CDR3 is TGCGCCAGCAGCCCATCAGGGGACTATGGCTACACCTTC. It codes for CASSPSGDYGYTF. The chain is built from TRBV5-1 and TRBJ1-2; D perhaps matches TRBD1 (6 bases). CDR1 and CDR2 from the germline V gene are SGHRS and YFSETQ. There are 13 residues in the CDR3. V gave up 4 bases and J gave up 3 bases, with 10 bases separating them.

J is TRBJ2-3 and V is TRBV18, with 7 bases identical to TRBD1. This CDR3 is built from 14 residues. The V segment lost 6 bases and the J segment 5 bases; nucleotides outside the gene matches: 8. Per germline, CDR1 KGHSH and CDR2 LQKENI. CDR3 region: CASSRGGQVDTQYF. The CDR3 region has the DNA TGTGCCAGCTCCCGAGGAGGACAGGTAGATACGCAGTATTTT.

This clone was detected a few times. The V gene is TRBV6-5, the J gene TRBJ2-1, with D possibly matching TRBD2 (6 bases). The ends were cut back, 6 bases at V and 9 bases at J, with 15 bases in the middle. Germline-derived CDR1 and CDR2 are MNHEY and SVGAGI. The CDR3 sequence is 13 residues long. As DNA, the CDR3 is TGTGCCAGCAGCTCCCTTCGGGGGACTGAGCAGTTCTTC. It translates to CASSSLRGTEQFF.

The chain uses TRBV19 and TRBJ2-2, with a tentative D call TRBD1 (6 bases). The CDR3 length is 15 residues. V was trimmed by 7 bases and J by 5 bases, leaving 17 bases between them. Germline lookup yields CDR1 LNHDA and CDR2 SQIVND (reference sequence). The CDR3 DNA is TGTGCCAGTAACAGGGACGGCATAGGGACCGGGGAGCTGTTTTTT. Amino acids: CASNRDGIGTGELFF.

The V gene is TRBV2, the J gene TRBJ2-2; possibly TRBD1 for D (6 bases). The germline CDR1 and CDR2 sequences are SNHLY and FYNNEI. V was pared by 2 bases and J by 7 bases, with 11 bases between. The CDR3 extends over 14 amino acids. CDR3 nucleotide sequence: TGTGCCAGCAGTGAACAGGGGTGGAGCGGGGAGCTGTTTTTT. This sequence encodes CASSEQGWSGELFF. Together with reference TRBV2 and TRBJ2-2, the CDR3 gives the full variable domain: EPEVTQTPSHQVTQMGQEVILRCVPISNHLYFYWYRQILGQKVEFLVSFYNNEISEKSEIFDDQFSVERPDGSNFTLKIRSTKLEDSAMYFCASSEQGWSGELFFGEGSRLTVL.

The chain employs TRBV28 and TRBJ1-5; unclear D gene. Germline V gene data show CDR1 as MDHEN and CDR2 as SYDVKM. Trimming shortened V by 6 bases and J by 7 bases, and 16 bases separated the two germline ends. This CDR3 has 14 amino acids. The CDR3 nucleotides read TGTGCCAGCAGCCAAGTAGGCGGCCTCCAGCCCCAGCATTTT. The encoded protein is CASSQVGGLQPQHF.

The table lists this clone with a few counts. The J gene is TRBJ1-6, the V gene TRBV30; D is unresolved. V lost 8 bases to trimming and J lost 6 bases, with 11 bases between them. The CDR3 totals 12 residues. CDR1 is GTSNPN, CDR2 SVGIG, per germline (reference sequence). The CDR3 reads CAGKELNSPLHF. In DNA form, the CDR3 reads TGTGCCGGGAAGGAGCTTAATTCACCCCTCCACTTT.